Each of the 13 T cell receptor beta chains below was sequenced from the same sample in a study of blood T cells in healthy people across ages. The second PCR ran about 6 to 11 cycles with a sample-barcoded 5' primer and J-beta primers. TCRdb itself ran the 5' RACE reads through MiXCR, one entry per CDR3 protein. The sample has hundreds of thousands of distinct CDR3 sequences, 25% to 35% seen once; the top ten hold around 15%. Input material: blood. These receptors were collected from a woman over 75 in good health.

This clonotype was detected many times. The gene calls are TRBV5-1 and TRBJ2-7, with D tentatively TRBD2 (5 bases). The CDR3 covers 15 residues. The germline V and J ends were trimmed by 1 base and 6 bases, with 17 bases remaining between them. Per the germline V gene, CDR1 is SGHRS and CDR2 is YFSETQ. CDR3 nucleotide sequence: TGCGCCAGCAGCTTGACCGGGGAATCATCTGGCGAGCAGTACTTC. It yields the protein CASSLTGESSGEQYF.

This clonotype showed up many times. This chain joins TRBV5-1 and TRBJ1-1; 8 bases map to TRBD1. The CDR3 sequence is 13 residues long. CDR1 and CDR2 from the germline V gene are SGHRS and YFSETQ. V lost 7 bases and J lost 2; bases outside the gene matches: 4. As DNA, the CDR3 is TGCGCCAGCGGACAGGGTGGAAACACTGAAGCTTTCTTT. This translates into CASGQGGNTEAFF. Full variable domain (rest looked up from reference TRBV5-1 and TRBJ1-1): KAGVTQTPRYLIKTRGQQVTLSCSPISGHRSVSWYQQTPGQGLQFLFEYFSETQRNKGNFPGRFSGRQFSNSRSEMNVSTLELGDSALYLCASGQGGNTEAFFGQGTRLTVV.

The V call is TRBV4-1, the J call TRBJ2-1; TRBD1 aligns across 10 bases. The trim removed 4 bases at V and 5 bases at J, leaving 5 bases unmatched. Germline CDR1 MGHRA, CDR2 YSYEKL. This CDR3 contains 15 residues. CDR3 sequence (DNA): TGCGCCAGCAGCCCCCGGGACAGGGGTAACAATGAGCAGTTCTTC. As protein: CASSPRDRGNNEQFF.

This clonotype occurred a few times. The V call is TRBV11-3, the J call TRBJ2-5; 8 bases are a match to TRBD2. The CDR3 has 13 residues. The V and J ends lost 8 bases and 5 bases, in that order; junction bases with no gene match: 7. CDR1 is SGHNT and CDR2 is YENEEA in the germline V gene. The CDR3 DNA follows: TGTGCCAGCGGGTCGGGGGGGCCTGAGACCCAGTACTTC. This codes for CASGSGGPETQYF.

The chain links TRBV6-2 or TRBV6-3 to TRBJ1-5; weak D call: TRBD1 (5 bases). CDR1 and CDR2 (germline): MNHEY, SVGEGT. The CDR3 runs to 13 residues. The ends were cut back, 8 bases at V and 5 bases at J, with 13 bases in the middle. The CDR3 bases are TGTGCCAGCGCAGGGCGGTGGGATCAGCCCCAGCATTTT. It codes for CASAGRWDQPQHF.

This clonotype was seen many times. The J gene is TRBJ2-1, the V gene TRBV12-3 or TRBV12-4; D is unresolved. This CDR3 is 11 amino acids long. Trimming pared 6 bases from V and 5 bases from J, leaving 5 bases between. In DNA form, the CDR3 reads TGTGCCAGCAGCCTCAACAATGAGCAGTTCTTC. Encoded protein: CASSLNNEQFF.

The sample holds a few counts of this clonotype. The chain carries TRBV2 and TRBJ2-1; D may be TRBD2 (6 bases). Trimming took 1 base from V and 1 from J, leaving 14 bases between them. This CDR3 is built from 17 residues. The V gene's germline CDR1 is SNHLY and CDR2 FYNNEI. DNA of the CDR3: TGTGCCAGCAGTGAAGAGAGGTCGGGGGTTTCCTACAATGAGCAGTTCTTC. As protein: CASSEERSGVSYNEQFF.

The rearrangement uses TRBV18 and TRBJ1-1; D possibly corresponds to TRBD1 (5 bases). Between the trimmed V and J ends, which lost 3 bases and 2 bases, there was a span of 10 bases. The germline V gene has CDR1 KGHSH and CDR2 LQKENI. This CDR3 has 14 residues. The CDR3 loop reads CASSPGLQNTEAFF. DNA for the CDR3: TGTGCCAGCTCACCGGGGCTGCAAAACACTGAAGCTTTCTTT. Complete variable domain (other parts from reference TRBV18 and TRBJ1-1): NAGVMQNPRHLVRRRGQEARLRCSPMKGHSHVYWYRQLPEEGLKFMVYLQKENIIDESGMPKERFSAEFPKEGPSILRIQQVVRGDSAAYFCASSPGLQNTEAFFGQGTRLTVV.

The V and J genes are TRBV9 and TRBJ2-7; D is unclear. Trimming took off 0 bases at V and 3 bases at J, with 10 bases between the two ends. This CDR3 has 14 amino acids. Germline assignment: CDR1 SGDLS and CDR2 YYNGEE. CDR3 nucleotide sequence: TGTGCCAGCAGCGTAGCGGCGGAGAACTACGAGCAGTACTTC. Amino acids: CASSVAAENYEQYF.

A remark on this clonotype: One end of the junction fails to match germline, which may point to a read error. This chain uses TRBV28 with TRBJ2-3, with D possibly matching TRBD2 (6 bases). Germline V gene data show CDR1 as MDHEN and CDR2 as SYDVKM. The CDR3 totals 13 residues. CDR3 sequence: CASSFGSTDTRYF. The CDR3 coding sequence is TGTGCCAGCAGTTTCGGGAGCACAGATACGCGGTATTTT.

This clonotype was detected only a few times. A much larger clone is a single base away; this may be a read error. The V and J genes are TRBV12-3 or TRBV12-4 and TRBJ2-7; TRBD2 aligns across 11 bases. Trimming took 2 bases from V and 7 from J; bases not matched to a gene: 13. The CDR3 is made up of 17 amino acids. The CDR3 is CASSLSSGGRGIYEQYF. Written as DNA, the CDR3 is TGTGCCAGCAGTTTATCTAGCGGGGGGCGGGGGATATATGAGCAGTACTTC.

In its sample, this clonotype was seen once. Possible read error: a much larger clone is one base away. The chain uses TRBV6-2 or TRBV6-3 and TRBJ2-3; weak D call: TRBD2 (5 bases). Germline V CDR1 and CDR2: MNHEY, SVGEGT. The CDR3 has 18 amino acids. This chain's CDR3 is CVSSDRSQGSTSTDTQYF. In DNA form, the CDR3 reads TGTGTCAGCAGTGACCGGTCCCAAGGGAGCACTAGCACAGATACGCAGTATTTT.

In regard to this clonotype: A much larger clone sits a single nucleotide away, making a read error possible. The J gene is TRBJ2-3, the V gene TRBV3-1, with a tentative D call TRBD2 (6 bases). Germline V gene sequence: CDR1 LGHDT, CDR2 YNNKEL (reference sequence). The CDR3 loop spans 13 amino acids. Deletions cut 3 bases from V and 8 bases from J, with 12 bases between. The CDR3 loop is CASSHRLDGTQYF. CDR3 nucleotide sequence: TGTGCCAGCAGCCATCGACTAGACGGTACGCAGTATTTT.